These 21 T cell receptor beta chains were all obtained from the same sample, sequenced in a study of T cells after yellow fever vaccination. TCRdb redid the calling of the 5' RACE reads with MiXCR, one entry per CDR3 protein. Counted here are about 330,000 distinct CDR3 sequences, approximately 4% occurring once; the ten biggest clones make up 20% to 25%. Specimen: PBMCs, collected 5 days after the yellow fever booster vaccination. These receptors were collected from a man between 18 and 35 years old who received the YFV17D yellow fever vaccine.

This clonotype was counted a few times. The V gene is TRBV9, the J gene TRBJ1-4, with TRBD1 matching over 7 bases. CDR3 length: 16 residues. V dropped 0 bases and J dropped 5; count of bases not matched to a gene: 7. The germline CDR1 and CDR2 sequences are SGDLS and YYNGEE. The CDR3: CASSVGLSRGNEKLFF. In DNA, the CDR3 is TGTGCCAGCAGCGTAGGTTTGAGCAGGGGGAATGAAAAACTGTTTTTT.

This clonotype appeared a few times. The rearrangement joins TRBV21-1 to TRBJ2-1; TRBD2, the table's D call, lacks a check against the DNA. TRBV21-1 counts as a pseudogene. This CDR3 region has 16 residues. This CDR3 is CASSKEGVAVPNEQFF. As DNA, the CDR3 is TGTGCCAGCAGCAAAGAGGGAGTAGCGGTTCCCAATGAGCAGTTCTTC.

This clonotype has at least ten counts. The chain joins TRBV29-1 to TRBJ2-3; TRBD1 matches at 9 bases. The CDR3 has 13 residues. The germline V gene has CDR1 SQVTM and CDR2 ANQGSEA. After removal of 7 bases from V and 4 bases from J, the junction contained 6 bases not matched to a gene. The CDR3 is CSGRDREPDTQYF. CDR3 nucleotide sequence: TGCAGCGGGCGGGACAGGGAACCAGATACGCAGTATTTT.

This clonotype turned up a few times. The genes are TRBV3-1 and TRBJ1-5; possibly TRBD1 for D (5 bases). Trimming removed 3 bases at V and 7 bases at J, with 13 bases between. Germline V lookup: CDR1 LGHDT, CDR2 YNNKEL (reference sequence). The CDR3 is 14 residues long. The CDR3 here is CASSQGGVGQPQHF. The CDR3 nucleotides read TGTGCCAGCAGCCAGGGAGGGGTAGGACAGCCCCAGCATTTT.

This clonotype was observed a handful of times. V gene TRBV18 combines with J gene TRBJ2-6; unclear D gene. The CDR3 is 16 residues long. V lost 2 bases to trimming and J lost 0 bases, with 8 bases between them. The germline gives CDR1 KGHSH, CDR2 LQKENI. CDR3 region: CASSPLLSSGANVLTF. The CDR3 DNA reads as TGTGCCAGCTCACCATTATTAAGCTCTGGGGCCAACGTCCTGACTTTC.

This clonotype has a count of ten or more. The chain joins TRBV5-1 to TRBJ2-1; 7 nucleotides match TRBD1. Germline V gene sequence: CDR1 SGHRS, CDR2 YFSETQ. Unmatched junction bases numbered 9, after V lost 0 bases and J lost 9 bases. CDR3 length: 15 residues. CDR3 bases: TGCGCCAGCAGCTTGGGGACCGACAGGGTGGGTGAGCAGTTCTTC. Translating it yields CASSLGTDRVGEQFF.

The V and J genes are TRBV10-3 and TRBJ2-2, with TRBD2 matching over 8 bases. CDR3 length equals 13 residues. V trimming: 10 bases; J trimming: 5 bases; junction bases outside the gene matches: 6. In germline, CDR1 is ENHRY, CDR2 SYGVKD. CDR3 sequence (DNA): TGTGCCACTGGTCGGGGGGGAACCGGGGAGCTGTTTTTT. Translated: CATGRGGTGELFF.

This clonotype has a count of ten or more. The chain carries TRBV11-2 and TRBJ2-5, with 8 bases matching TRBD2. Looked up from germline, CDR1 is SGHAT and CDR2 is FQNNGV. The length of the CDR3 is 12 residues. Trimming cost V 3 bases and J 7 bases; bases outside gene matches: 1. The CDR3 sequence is CASSFGGGTQYF. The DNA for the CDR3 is TGTGCCAGCAGCTTCGGGGGGGGGACCCAGTACTTC.

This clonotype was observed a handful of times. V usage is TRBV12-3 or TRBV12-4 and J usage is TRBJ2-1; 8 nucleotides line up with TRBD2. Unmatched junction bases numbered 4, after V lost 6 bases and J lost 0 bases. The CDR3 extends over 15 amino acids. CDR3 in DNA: TGTGCCAGCAGGAACGGGGGGGACTCCTACAATGAGCAGTTCTTC. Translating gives CASRNGGDSYNEQFF.

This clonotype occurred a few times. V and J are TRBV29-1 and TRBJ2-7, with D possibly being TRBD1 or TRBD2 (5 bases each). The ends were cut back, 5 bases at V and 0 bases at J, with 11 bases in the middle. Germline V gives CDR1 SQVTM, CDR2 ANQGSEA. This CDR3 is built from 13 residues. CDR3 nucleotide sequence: TGCAGCGTTCGCCAGGGAGACTCCTACGAGCAGTACTTC. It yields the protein CSVRQGDSYEQYF.

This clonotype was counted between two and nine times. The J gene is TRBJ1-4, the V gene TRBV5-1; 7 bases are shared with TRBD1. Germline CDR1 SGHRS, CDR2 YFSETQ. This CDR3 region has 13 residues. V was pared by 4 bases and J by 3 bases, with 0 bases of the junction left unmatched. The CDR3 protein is CASSGTANEKLFF. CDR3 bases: TGCGCCAGCAGCGGGACAGCTAATGAAAAACTGTTTTTT.

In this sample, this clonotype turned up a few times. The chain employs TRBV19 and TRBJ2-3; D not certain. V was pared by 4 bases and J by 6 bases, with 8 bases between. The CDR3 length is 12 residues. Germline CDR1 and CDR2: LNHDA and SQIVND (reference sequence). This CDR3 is CASSNHLDTQYF. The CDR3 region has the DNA TGTGCCAGTAGTAACCATCTGGATACGCAGTATTTT. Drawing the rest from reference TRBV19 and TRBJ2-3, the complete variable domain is DGGITQSPKYLFRKEGQNVTLSCEQNLNHDAMYWYRQDPGQGLRLIYYSQIVNDFQKGDIAEGYSVSREKKESFPLTVTSAQKNPTAFYLCASSNHLDTQYFGPGTRLTVL.

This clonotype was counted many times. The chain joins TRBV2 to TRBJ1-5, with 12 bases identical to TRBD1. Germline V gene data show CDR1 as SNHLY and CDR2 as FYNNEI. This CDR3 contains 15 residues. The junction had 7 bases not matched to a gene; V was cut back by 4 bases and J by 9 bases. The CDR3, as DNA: TGTGCCAGCAGTGCGACCGGGACAGGGGGCTTGCCCCAGCATTTT. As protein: CASSATGTGGLPQHF.

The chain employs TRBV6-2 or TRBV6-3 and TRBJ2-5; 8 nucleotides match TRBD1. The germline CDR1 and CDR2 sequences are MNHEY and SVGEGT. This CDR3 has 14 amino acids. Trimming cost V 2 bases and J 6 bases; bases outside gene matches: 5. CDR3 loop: CASSYPGGSQTQYF. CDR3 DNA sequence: TGTGCCAGCAGTTACCCAGGGGGCTCTCAGACCCAGTACTTC.

The CDR3 DNA is TGTGCCAGCACCTGGGGGGGGAACTATGGCTACACCTTC. It translates to CASTWGGNYGYTF. V gene TRBV6-5 combines with J gene TRBJ1-2; perhaps TRBD1 as D (5 bases). V lost 7 bases to trimming and J lost 2 bases, with 11 bases between them. The CDR3 loop spans 13 amino acids. Per germline, CDR1 MNHEY and CDR2 SVGAGI.

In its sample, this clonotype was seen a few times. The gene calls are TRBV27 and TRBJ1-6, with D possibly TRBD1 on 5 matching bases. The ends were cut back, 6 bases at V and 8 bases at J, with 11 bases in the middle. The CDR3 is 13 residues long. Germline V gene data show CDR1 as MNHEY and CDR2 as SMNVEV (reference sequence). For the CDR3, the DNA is TGTGCCAGCAGGTCAGGGACGGATTCACCCCTCCACTTT. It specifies CASRSGTDSPLHF.

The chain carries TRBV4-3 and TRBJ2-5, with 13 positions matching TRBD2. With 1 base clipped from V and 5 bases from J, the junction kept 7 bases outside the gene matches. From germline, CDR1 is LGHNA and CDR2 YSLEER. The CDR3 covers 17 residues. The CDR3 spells CASSQGLPGLAGETQYF. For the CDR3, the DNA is TGCGCCAGCAGCCAAGGACTTCCGGGACTAGCGGGGGAGACCCAGTACTTC.

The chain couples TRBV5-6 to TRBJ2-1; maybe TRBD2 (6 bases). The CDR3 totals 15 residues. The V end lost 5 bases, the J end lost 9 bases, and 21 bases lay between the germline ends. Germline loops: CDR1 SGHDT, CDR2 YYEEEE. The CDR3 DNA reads TGTGCCAGCAGTCTGCGGGACTTGGCGTATAGTGAGCAGTTCTTC. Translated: CASSLRDLAYSEQFF. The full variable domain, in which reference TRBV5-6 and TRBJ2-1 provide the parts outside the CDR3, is DAGVTQSPTHLIKTRGQQVTLRCSPKSGHDTVSWYQQALGQGPQFIFQYYEEEERQRGNFPDRFSGHQFPNYSSELNVNALLLGDSALYLCASSLRDLAYSEQFFGPGTRLTVL.

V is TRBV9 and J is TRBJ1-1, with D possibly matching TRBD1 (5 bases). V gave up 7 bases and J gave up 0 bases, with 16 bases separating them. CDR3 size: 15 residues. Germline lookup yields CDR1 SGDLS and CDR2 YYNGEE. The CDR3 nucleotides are TGTGCCAGCGCCCCCCGAGACAGACTGAACACTGAAGCTTTCTTT. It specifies CASAPRDRLNTEAFF.

Here the CDR3 reads CASSQGAGYKLRANEKLFF. The DNA of the CDR3 is TGCGCCAGCAGCCAAGGGGCAGGGTATAAATTGAGGGCTAATGAAAAACTGTTTTTT. The J gene is TRBJ1-4, the V gene TRBV4-1; perhaps TRBD1 as D (5 bases). This CDR3 contains 19 residues. The germline V gene has CDR1 MGHRA and CDR2 YSYEKL. The V end lost 1 base, the J end lost 3 bases, and 21 bases lay between the germline ends.

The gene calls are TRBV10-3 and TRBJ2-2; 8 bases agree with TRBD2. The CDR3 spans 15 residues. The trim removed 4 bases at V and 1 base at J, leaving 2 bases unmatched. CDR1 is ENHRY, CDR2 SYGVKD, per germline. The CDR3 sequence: CAISAAGVNTGELFF. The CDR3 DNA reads TGTGCCATCAGTGCAGCGGGGGTGAACACCGGGGAGCTGTTTTTT.